Below, 12 T cell receptor beta chains from the same sample are listed, as sequenced in a study of blood T cell repertoires in COVID-19. The table came from immunoSEQ multiplex PCR; TCRdb's copy has only in-frame clones and leaves some out. The sample has about 18,000 clones, around 89% seen once; the top ten hold roughly 4.7%. Sequencing used PBMCs or T cells enriched from blood (not recorded which). The receptors were sampled from a woman under 40 who had recovered from COVID-19.

There are a few counts of this clone. Other DNA sequences in this specimen translate into the identical CDR3. The chain couples TRBV5-4 to TRBJ2-7; the match to TRBD1 covers 7 bases. Per the germline V gene, CDR1 is SGHNT and CDR2 is YYREEE (reference sequence). J lost 3 bases, V lost 4 bases, and 4 bases had no gene match. The CDR3 loop spans 13 amino acids. The CDR3 DNA sequence: TGTGCCAGCAGCCTGGACAGGAGCTACGAGCAGTACTTC. Amino acid sequence: CASSLDRSYEQYF.

This chain joins TRBV4-3 and TRBJ2-7; tentative D call: TRBD2 (7 bases). The germline CDR1 and CDR2 sequences are LGHNA and YSLEER. V was clipped by 0 bases and J by 5 bases, with 17 bases between them. CDR3 length equals 16 residues. CDR3 sequence reads: CASSQDLRGGQDEQYF. The CDR3 DNA is TGCGCCAGCAGCCAAGATTTGCGCGGGGGCCAGGACGAGCAGTACTTC.

The chain joins TRBV12-3 or TRBV12-4 to TRBJ2-5; possible D gene TRBD1, 5 bases. CDR3 length: 13 residues. Trimming pared 3 bases from V and 2 bases from J, leaving 7 bases between. The CDR3 loop is CASSLGLQETQYF. CDR3 DNA: TGTGCCAGCAGTTTGGGGCTTCAAGAGACCCAGTACTTC.

The chain has TRBV11-2 and TRBJ2-3; D perhaps matches TRBD1 (6 bases). The CDR3 totals 15 residues. CDR1 is SGHAT and CDR2 is FQNNGV in the germline V gene. Trimming shortened V by 2 bases and J by 2 bases, and 11 bases separated the two germline ends. As DNA, the CDR3 is TGTGCCAGCAGCTTATGGGCAGGGGTCACAGATACGCAGTATTTT. Amino acid sequence: CASSLWAGVTDTQYF.

This clone was counted a single time. The V gene is TRBV6-2 or TRBV6-3, the J gene TRBJ1-2; a weak D match, TRBD1 (5 bases). The germline gives CDR1 MNHEY, CDR2 SVGEGT. CDR3 size: 13 residues. With 4 bases removed from V and 4 bases from J, the gap between germline ends came to 10 bases. In nucleotides, the CDR3 is TGTGCCAGCAGTTGGGGCGGCAGCTATGGCTACACCTTC. Amino acid sequence: CASSWGGSYGYTF.

This rearrangement joins TRBV5-4 to TRBJ1-3, with 7 bases that match TRBD1. Germline trimming cut 0 bases from V and 8 bases from J; bases unmatched to any gene: 5. The CDR3 has 14 amino acids. CDR1 is SGHNT, CDR2 YYREEE, per germline (reference sequence). The CDR3 here is CASSLAPGGDTIYF. CDR3 DNA: TGTGCCAGCAGCTTGGCCCCAGGGGGAGACACCATATATTTT.

The rearrangement links TRBV6-1 to TRBJ2-5; TRBD2 might be the D (6 bases). CDR1 MNHNS and CDR2 SASEGT come from the germline V gene. V lost 0 bases to trimming and J lost 0 bases, with 11 bases between them. This CDR3 has 16 amino acids. In DNA form, the CDR3 reads TGTGCCAGCAGTGAAGCATGGAGCGGGTACCAAGAGACCCAGTACTTC. Amino acids: CASSEAWSGYQETQYF.

A note on this clone: Other DNA sequences in the same sample also yield this CDR3. The CDR3 DNA is TGTGCCAGCAGCTTCCCTGGAGGTGAGACCCAGTACTTC. It codes for CASSFPGGETQYF. The chain carries TRBV11-1 and TRBJ2-5; TRBD2 might be the D (5 bases). The CDR3 loop spans 13 amino acids. The V gene lost 3 bases and the J gene lost 5 bases, with 10 bases spanning the gap. Germline loops: CDR1 SGHAT, CDR2 FQDESV (reference sequence).

The rearrangement joins TRBV12-3 or TRBV12-4 to TRBJ2-2; possible D gene TRBD2, 6 bases. Between the trimmed V and J ends, which lost 3 bases and 4 bases, there was a span of 6 bases. The CDR3 is made up of 13 amino acids. The CDR3 DNA reads TGTGCCAGCAGTTTCGGGGGCACCGGGGAGCTGTTTTTT. It translates to CASSFGGTGELFF.

The chain recombines TRBV7-2 with TRBJ2-5; D perhaps matches TRBD1 (5 bases). Trimming cost V 5 bases and J 2 bases, with 24 bases left between them. Per germline, CDR1 SGHTA and CDR2 FQGNSA. The CDR3 is 18 residues long. CDR3 sequence reads: CASSRRSRQLHIQETQYF. Here the CDR3 DNA reads TGTGCCAGCAGCAGAAGATCCCGACAGCTACATATTCAAGAGACCCAGTACTTC. The full variable domain, rest sourced from reference TRBV7-2 and TRBJ2-5, is GAGVSQSPSNKVTEKGKDVELRCDPISGHTALYWYRQSLGQGLEFLIYFQGNSAPDKSGLPSDRFSAERTGGSVSTLTIQRTQQEDSAVYLCASSRRSRQLHIQETQYFGPGTRLLVL.

V and J are TRBV7-3 and TRBJ2-5; the match to TRBD2 covers 10 bases. The V segment lost 1 base and the J segment 5 bases; nucleotides outside the gene matches: 10. From germline, CDR1 is SGHTA and CDR2 FQGTGA. The CDR3 spans 17 residues. The chain's CDR3 is CASSLNPPAGGPETQYF. CDR3 DNA: TGTGCCAGCAGCTTAAACCCCCCAGCGGGGGGGCCGGAGACCCAGTACTTC.

V is TRBV11-2 and J is TRBJ2-1; perhaps TRBD1 as D (6 bases). V lost 3 bases to trimming and J lost 8 bases, with 17 bases between them. The CDR3 consists of 15 residues. The V gene's germline CDR1 is SGHAT and CDR2 FQNNGV. CDR3 amino acids: CASSFGSSRGHEQFF. CDR3 bases: TGTGCCAGCAGCTTCGGGTCTAGCAGGGGCCATGAGCAGTTCTTC.